This T cell receptor (beta chain) was identified in a study of CD8 T cells in Susac syndrome. An amount of RNA that ranged from roughly 0.45 to 1 ug was reverse transcribed with random hexamers. In TCRdb, the immunoSEQ multiplex PCR reads were re-called with MiXCR into one record per CDR3 protein. The sample carries roughly 130,000 distinct CDR3 sequences, roughly 94% recorded once. This clonotype was detected once. V lost 10 bases and J 5 bases, leaving 21 bases between the germline ends. Germline loops: CDR1 MNHEY, CDR2 SMNVEV (reference sequence). This CDR3 is built from 14 residues. The receptor was derived from a human donor with Susac syndrome. Sequenced material: CD8+ T cells from PBMCs. V is TRBV27 and J is TRBJ2-7; D is possibly TRBD1 or TRBD2 (5 bases each). CDR3 loop: CAIGPPGTLDEQYF. CDR3 sequence (DNA): TGTGCCATCGGCCCCCCCGGGACGCTGGACGAGCAGTACTTC.